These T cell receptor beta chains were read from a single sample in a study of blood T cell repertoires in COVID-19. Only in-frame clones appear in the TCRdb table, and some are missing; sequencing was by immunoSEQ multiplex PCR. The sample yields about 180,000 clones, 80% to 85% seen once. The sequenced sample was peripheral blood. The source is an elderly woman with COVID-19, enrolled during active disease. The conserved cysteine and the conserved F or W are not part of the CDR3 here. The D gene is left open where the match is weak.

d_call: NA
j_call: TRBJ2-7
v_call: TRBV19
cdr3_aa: ASSRTPLFEQY

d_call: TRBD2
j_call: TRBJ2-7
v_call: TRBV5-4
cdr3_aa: ASSSLAASSYEQY

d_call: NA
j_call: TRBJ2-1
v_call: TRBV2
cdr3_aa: ASSEATAGPYNEQF

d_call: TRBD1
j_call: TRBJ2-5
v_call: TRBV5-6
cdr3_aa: ASSPGTGGAPWETQY

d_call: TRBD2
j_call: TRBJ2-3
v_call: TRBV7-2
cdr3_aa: ASSLGLATDTQY

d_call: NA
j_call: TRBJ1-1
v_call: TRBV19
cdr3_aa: ASRFGVGGAELLNTEAF

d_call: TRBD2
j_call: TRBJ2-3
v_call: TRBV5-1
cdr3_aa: ASSLSSLAGSDTQY

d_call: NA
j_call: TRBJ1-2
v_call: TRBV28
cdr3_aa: ASSFVGGESGYT

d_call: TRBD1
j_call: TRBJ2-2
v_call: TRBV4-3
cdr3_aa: ASSQRMSGQGSGELF

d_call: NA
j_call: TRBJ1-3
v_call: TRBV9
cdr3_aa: ASSPPPGGNTIY

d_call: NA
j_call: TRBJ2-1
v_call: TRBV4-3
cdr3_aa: ASSARLVQVNEQF

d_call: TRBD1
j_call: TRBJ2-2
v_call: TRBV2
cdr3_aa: AWQGVNTGELF

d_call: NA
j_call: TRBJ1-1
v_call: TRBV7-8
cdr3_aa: ASSLWRGMNTEAF

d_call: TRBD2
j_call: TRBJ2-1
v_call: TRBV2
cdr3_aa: ASSEAYLAGGYNEQF

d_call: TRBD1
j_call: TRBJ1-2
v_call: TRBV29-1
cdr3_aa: SVLRTGNYGYT

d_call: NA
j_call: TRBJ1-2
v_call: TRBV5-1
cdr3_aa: ASSLPGGDGYT

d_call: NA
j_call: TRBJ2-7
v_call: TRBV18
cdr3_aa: ASSAGRDEQY

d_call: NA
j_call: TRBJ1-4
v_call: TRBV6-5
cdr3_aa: ASSNRAGDEKLF

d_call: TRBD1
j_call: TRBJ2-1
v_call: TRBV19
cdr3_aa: ASSPDRVGEQF

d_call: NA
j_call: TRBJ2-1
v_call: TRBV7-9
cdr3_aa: ASNPRSSPYNEQF

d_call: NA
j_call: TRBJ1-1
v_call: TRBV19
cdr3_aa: ASTRGSMNTEAF

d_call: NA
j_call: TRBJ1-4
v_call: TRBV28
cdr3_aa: ASNLQGANEKLF

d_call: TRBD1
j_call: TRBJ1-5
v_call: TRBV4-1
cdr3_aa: ASSQGQGQPQH

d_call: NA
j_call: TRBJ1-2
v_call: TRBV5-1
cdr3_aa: ASSTSRQSSYGYT

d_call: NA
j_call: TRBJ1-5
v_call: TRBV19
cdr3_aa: ASSTGAHQPQH

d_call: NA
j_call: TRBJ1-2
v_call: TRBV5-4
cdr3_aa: ASTDQNRPYGYT

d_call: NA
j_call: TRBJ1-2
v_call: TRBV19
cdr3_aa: ASSTPLEGQIYGYT

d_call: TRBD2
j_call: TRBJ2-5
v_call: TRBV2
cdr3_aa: ASAASGGETQY

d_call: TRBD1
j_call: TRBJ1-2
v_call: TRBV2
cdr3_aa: ASSEARQGAEGYT

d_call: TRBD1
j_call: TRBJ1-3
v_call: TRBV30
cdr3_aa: AWSQGAGNTIY

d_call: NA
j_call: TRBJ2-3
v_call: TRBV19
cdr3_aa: ASSIMDFTDTQY

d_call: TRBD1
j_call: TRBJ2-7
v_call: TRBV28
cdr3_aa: ASSLYRQGKDEQY

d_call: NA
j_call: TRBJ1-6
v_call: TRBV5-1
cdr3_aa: ASSTTGAVSSYNSPLH

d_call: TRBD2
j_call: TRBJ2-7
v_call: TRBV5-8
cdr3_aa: ASSLQFSASGNNEQY

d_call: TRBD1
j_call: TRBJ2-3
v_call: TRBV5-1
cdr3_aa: ASSRTGGGTDTQY

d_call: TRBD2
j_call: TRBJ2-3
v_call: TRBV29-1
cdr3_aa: SGGTSGRDTQY

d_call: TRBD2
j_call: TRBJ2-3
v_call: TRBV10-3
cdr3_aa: AIGSGGADTQY

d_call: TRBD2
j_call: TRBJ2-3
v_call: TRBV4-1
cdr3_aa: ASAGASGRMSTDTQY

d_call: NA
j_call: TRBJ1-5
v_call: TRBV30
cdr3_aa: AWTIQGPIDQPQH

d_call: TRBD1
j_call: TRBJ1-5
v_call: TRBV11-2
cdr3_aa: ASSSRDRDRSQPQH

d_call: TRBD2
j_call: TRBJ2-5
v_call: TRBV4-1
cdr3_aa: ASSQGRGGETQY

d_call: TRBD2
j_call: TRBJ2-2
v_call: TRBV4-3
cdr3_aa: ASSQGDSGDHTGELF

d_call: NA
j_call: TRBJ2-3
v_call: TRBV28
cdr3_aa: ASSEGGTDTQY

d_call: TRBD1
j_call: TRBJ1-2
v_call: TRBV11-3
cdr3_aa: ASSRDRNYGYT

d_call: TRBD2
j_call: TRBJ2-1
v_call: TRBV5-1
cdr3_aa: ASSASGLAGGDEQF

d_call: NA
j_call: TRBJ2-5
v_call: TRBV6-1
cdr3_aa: ASSEQGQETQY

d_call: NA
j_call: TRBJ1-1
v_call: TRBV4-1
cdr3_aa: ASSRSEQEEAF

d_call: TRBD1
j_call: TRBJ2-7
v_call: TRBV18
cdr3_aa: ASSPTTGWEQY